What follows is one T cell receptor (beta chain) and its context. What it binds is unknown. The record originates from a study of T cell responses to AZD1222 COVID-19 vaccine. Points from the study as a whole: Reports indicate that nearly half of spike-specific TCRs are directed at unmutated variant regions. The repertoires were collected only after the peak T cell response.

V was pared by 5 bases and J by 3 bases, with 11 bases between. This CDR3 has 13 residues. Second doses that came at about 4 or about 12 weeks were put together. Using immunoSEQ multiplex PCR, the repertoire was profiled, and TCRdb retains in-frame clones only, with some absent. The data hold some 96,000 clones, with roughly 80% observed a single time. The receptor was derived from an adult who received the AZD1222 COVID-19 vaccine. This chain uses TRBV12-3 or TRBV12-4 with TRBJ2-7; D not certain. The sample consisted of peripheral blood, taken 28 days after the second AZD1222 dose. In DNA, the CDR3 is TGTGCCAGCAGTCTTACTGGAAGCTACGAGCAGTACTTC. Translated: CASSLTGSYEQYF.